This TCR beta chain was observed in a study of beta chain features in type 1 diabetes. General study findings and limits: The study found moderately but significantly shorter TCRB CDR3s in all four CD4+ subsets of Type 1 diabetes patients.

The CDR3 length is 16 residues. The V and J ends lost 7 bases and 5 bases, in that order; junction bases with no gene match: 13. Germline CDR1 and CDR2: SEHNR and FQNEAQ (reference sequence). TCRB transcripts that were expressed got sequenced, as all of the isolated RNA had been reverse transcribed. Only in-frame clones appear in the TCRdb table, and some are missing; sequencing was by immunoSEQ multiplex PCR. Of roughly 160,000 clones in the sample, under 9.5% were seen once. For this clone: The antigen is unknown.

The origin of this receptor is a man younger than 35 with type 1 diabetes. The chain recombines TRBV7-9 with TRBJ2-2, with 7 nucleotides matching TRBD2. The sequenced sample consisted of central memory CD4+ T cells from blood. CDR3 in amino acids: CASTPAGASGTGELFF. In DNA, the CDR3 is TGTGCCAGCACCCCCGCTGGCGCTAGCGGTACCGGGGAGCTGTTTTTT.